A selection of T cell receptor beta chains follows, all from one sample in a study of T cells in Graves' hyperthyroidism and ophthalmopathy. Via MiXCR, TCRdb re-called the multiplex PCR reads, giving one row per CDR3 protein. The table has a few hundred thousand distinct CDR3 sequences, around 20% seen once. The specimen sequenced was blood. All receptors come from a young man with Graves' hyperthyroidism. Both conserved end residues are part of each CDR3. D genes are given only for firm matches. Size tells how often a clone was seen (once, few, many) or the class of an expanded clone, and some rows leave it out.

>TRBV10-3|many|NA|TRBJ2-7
TGTGCCATCAGTGAGTCGAGGGGGTACGAGCAGTACTTC
CAISESRGYEQYF
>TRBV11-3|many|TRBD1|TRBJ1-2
TGTGCCAGCAGCTCAGGGACAGGACACTATGGCTACACCTTC
CASSSGTGHYGYTF
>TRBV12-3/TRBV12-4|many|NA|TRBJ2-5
TGTGCCAGCAGCCCCGAAGGGGAGACCCAGTACTTC
CASSPEGETQYF
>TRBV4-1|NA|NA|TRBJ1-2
TGCGCCAGCAGCCGCAATAGGGCCGGACCCTATGGCTACACCTTC
CASSRNRAGPYGYTF
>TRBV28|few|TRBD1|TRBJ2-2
TGTGCCAGCAGTTTCAGGGGGCTGAGCACCGGGGAGCTGTTTTTT
CASSFRGLSTGELFF
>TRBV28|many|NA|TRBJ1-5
TGTGCCAGCAGCCCTCATGGGGTGAATCAGCCCCAGCATTTT
CASSPHGVNQPQHF
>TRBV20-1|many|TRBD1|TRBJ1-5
TGCAGTGCTACAGAGACGACAGGGTGGGTCCAGCCCCAGCATTTT
CSATETTGWVQPQHF
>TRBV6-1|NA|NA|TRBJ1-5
TGTGCCAGCGGGGATGGTAGCAATCAGCCCCAGCATTTT
CASGDGSNQPQHF
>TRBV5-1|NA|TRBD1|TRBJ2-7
TGCGCCAGCAGCTTGCACCCGGGACAGGGTTACGAGCAGTACTTC
CASSLHPGQGYEQYF
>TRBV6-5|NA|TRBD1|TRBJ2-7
TGTGCCAGCAGTTACTCGGGACAGGGGGCGGGAGAGCAGTACTTC
CASSYSGQGAGEQYF
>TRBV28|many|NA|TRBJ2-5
TGTGCCAGCTATCCCCGCGGGGCTATCAAGACCCAGTACTTC
CASYPRGAIKTQYF
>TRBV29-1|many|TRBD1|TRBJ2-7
TGCAGCGTTCGGACAGGGACCTACGAGCAGTACTTC
CSVRTGTYEQYF
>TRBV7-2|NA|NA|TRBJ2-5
TGTGCCAGCGGGGGGCCGATTCAAGAGACCCAGTACTTC
CASGGPIQETQYF
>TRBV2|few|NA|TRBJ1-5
TGTGCCAGCAGTGTCCGGGACGGACGCAATCAGCCCCAGCATTTT
CASSVRDGRNQPQHF
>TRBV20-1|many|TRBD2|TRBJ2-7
TGCAGTGCTAGAGGGGGGGAGGGACTGCTCTCCTACGAGCAGTACTTC
CSARGGEGLLSYEQYF
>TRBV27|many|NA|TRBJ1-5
TGTGCCAGCAGTTTATTATTCGATCAGCCCCAGCATTTT
CASSLLFDQPQHF
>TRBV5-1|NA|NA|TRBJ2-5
TGCGCCAGCATCAGGGCCGGGACTCCGGAAGAGACCCAGTACTTC
CASIRAGTPEETQYF
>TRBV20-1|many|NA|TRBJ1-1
TGCAGTGCTTTTAGGGGGGACGCTGAAGCTTTCTTT
CSAFRGDAEAFF
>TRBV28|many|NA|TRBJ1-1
TGTGCCAGCAGTTCCCCGACCACTGAAGCTTTCTTT
CASSSPTTEAFF
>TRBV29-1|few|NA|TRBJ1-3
TGCAGCGCTCGAAGCCCGTTCTCTGGAAACACCATATATTTT
CSARSPFSGNTIYF
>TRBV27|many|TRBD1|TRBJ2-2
TGTGCCAGCAGAGGGACAGGCTTGACCGGGGAGCTGTTTTTT
CASRGTGLTGELFF
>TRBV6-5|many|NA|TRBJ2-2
TGTGCCAGCAGTTCATTTACCGGGGAGCTGTTTTTT
CASSSFTGELFF
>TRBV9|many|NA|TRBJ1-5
TGTGCCAGCAGCGTAGGCTGGGGTGGCAATCAGCCCCAGCATTTT
CASSVGWGGNQPQHF
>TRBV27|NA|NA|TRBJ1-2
TGTGCCGCTGGACAGAGTAACTATGGCTACACCTTC
CAAGQSNYGYTF
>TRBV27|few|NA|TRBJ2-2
TGTGCCAGCAGTTTAACGTCTCTTAACACCGGGGAGCTGTTTTTT
CASSLTSLNTGELFF
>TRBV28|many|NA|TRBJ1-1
TGTGCCAGAGGAGAGGGCGCTGAAGCTTTCTTT
CARGEGAEAFF
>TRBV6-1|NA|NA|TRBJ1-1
TGTCTCAGCAACATGGGGACTGAAGCTTTCTTT
CLSNMGTEAFF
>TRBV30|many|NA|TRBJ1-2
TGTGCCTGGAGTGTAGGTGGGGTTCACGGCTACACCTTC
CAWSVGGVHGYTF
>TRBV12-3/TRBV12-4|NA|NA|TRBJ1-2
TGTGCCAGCAGTTTACAGTTAGCTAACTATGGCTACACCTTC
CASSLQLANYGYTF
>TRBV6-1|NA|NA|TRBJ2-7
TGTGCCAGCAGTGAAAAACTTTTCCTCTACGAGCAGTACTTC
CASSEKLFLYEQYF
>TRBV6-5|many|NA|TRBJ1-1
TGTGCCAGCAGTTACAACTTGAACACTGAAGCTTTCTTT
CASSYNLNTEAFF
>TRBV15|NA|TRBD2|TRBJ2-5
TGTGCCACCAGCAGAGACCCAGGACTAGCGGGGGTAACCCAAGAGACCCAGTACTTC
CATSRDPGLAGVTQETQYF
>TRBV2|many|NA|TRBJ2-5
TGTGCCAGCAGTGAAGAGAGGGGTGAGACCCAGTACTTC
CASSEERGETQYF
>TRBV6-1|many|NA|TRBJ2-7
TGTGCCAGCAAAAACCGGGCCGCCGACGAGCAGTACTTC
CASKNRAADEQYF
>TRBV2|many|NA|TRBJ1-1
TGTGCCGGTCGGAGGGGGAGGGAAGACACTGAAGCTTTCTTT
CAGRRGREDTEAFF
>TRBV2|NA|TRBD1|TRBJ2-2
TGTGCCAGCAGATCATCGACAGGGCGGGCCGGGGAGCTGTTTTTT
CASRSSTGRAGELFF
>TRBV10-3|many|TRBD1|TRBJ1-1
TGTGCCATCAGTGTTGGAGGGGGCGCAAACACTGAAGCTTTCTTT
CAISVGGGANTEAFF
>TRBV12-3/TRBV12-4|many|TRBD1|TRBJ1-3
TGTGCCAGCAACACAGGGGGCGGAAACACCATATATTTT
CASNTGGGNTIYF
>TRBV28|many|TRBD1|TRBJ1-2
TGTGCCAGCAGTTCCCACCAGGGGGCGCGAAACTATGGCTACACCTTC
CASSSHQGARNYGYTF
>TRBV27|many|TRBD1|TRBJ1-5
TGTGCCAGCAGTCTCCACGGGACAGCTAGCAATCAGCCCCAGCATTTT
CASSLHGTASNQPQHF
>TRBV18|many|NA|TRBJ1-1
TGTGCCAGCAGTCCTGGGAACACTGAAGCTTTCTTT
CASSPGNTEAFF
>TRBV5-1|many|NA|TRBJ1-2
TGCGCCAGCAGCTTGGGACTTCAGGACTACTATGGCTACACCTTC
CASSLGLQDYYGYTF
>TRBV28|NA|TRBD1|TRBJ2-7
TGTGCCAGCAGTATACACGACAGGGGCGAGCAGTACTTC
CASSIHDRGEQYF
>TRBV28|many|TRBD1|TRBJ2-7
TGTGCCAGCAGTGGGACAGGGAGGACCTACGAGCAGTACTTC
CASSGTGRTYEQYF
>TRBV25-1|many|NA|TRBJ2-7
TGTGCCAGCAGTGGGGCCATACCCTACGAGCAGTACTTC
CASSGAIPYEQYF
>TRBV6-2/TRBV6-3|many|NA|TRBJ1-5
TGTGCCAGCAGTTTAGTGAATCCCACCGCTTATAGCAATCAGCCCCAGCATTTT
CASSLVNPTAYSNQPQHF